The clone carrying this T cell receptor (beta chain) has a handful of counts. After isolation, RNA underwent reverse transcription to generate cDNA as the sequencing template. Sequencing was performed with immunoSEQ multiplex PCR; in TCRdb, only in-frame clones are kept and a portion is missing. Of 120,000 or so clones in the sample, roughly two thirds were seen once. These data come from a study of CD8+ T cells in alopecia areata. V was trimmed by 2 bases and J by 5 bases, leaving 3 bases between them. Per the germline V gene, CDR1 is SGHRS and CDR2 is YFSETQ. The CDR3 length is 11 residues. This sequence was found in a human donor in good health. V and J are TRBV5-1 and TRBJ2-3; no clear D gene. Material for sequencing was CD4+ T cells sorted from blood. The DNA for the CDR3 is TGCGCCAGCAGCTTAAGAGATACGCAGTATTTT. This encodes CASSLRDTQYF.